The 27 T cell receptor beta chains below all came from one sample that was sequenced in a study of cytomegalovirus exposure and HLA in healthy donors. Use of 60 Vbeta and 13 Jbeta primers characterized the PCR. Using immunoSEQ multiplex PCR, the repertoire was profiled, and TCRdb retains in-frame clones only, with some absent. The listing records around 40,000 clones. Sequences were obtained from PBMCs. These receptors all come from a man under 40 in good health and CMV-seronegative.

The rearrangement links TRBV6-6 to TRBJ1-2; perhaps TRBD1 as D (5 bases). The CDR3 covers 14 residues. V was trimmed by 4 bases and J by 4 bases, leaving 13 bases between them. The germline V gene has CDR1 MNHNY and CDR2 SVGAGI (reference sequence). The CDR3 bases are TGTGCCAGCAGTTCCAGGGTATCAGGCTATGGCTACACCTTC. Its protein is CASSSRVSGYGYTF.

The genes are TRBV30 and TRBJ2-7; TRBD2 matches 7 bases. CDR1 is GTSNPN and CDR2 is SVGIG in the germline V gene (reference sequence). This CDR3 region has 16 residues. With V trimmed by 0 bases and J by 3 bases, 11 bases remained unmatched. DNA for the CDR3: TGTGCCTGGAGTGTAATCCTAGCGGAACCGATCTACGAGCAGTACTTC. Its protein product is CAWSVILAEPIYEQYF. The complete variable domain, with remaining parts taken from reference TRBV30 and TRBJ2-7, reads SQTIHQWPATLVQPVGSPLSLECTVEGTSNPNLYWYRQAAGRGLQLLFYSVGIGQISSEVPQNLSASRPQDRQFILSSKKLLLSDSGFYLCAWSVILAEPIYEQYFGPGTRLTVT.

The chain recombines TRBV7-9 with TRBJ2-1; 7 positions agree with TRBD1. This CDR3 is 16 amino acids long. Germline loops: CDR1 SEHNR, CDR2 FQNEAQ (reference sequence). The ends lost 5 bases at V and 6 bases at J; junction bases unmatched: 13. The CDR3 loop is CASSAPPGQSTNEQFF. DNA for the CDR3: TGTGCCAGCAGCGCCCCTCCGGGACAGAGCACCAATGAGCAGTTCTTC. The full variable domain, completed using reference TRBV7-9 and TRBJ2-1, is DTGVSQNPRHKITKRGQNVTFRCDPISEHNRLYWYRQTLGQGPEFLTYFQNEAQLEKSRLLSDRFSAERPKGSFSTLEIQRTEQGDSAMYLCASSAPPGQSTNEQFFGPGTRLTVL.

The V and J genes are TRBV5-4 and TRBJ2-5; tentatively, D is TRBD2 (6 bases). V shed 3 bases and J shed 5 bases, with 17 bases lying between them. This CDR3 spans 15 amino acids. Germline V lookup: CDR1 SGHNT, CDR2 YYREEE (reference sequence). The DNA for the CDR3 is TGTGCCAGCAGCTCTGGGGTGGAGGGCGGGGAGACCCAGTACTTC. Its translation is CASSSGVEGGETQYF.

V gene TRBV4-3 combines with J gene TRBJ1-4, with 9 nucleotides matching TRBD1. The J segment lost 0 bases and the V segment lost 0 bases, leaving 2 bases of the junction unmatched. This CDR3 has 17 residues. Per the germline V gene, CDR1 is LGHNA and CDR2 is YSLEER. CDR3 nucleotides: TGCGCCAGCAGCCAAGATTGGACAGGGGCAACTAATGAAAAACTGTTTTTT. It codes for CASSQDWTGATNEKLFF.

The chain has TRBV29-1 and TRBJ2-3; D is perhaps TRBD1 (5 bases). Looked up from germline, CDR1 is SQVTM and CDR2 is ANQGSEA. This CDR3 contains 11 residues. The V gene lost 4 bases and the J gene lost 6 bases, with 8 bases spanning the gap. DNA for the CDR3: TGCAGCGTTGTTCCAGGGGATACGCAGTATTTT. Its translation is CSVVPGDTQYF.

Here the CDR3 reads CASSELGAQAIEQYF. In DNA, the CDR3 is TGTGCCAGCAGTGAGTTAGGGGCGCAGGCCATCGAGCAGTACTTC. The chain combines TRBV6-1 with TRBJ2-7; a possible D gene is TRBD1 (5 bases). V gave up 3 bases and J gave up 6 bases, with 18 bases separating them. Germline assignment: CDR1 MNHNS and CDR2 SASEGT. The CDR3 extends over 15 amino acids.

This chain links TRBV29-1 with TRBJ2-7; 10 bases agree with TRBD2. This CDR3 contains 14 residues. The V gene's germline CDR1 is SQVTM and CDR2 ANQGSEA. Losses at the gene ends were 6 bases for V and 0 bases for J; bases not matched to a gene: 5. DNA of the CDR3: TGCAGCGTCAAAGCGGGAGGGCCCTCCTACGAGCAGTACTTC. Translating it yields CSVKAGGPSYEQYF.

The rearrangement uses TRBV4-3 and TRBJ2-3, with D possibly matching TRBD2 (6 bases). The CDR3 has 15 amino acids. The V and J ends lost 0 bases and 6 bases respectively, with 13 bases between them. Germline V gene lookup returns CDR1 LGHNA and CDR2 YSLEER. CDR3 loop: CASSQDGAGRDTQYF. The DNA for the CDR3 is TGCGCCAGCAGCCAAGATGGTGCGGGGCGGGATACGCAGTATTTT.

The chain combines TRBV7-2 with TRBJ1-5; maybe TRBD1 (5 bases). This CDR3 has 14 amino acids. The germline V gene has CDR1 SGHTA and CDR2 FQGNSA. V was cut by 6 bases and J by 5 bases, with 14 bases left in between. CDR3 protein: CASSQGGADQPQHF. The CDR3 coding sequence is TGTGCCAGCAGTCAGGGAGGGGCAGATCAGCCCCAGCATTTT. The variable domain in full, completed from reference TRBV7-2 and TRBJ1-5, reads GAGVSQSPSNKVTEKGKDVELRCDPISGHTALYWYRQSLGQGLEFLIYFQGNSAPDKSGLPSDRFSAERTGGSVSTLTIQRTQQEDSAVYLCASSQGGADQPQHFGDGTRLSIL.

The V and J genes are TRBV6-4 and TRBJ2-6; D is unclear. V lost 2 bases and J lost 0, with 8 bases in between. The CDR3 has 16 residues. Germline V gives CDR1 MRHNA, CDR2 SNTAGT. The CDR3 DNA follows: TGTGCCAGCAGTGACCGCGCCGGCTCTGGGGCCAACGTCCTGACTTTC. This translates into CASSDRAGSGANVLTF.

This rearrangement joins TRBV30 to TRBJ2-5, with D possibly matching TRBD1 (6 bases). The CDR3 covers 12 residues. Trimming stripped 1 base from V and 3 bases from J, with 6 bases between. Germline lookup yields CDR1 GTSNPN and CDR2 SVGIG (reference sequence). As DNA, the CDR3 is TGTGCCTGGAGTGCAGGGGAAGAGACCCAGTACTTC. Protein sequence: CAWSAGEETQYF. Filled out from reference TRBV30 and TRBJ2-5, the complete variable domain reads SQTIHQWPATLVQPVGSPLSLECTVEGTSNPNLYWYRQAAGRGLQLLFYSVGIGQISSEVPQNLSASRPQDRQFILSSKKLLLSDSGFYLCAWSAGEETQYFGPGTRLLVL.

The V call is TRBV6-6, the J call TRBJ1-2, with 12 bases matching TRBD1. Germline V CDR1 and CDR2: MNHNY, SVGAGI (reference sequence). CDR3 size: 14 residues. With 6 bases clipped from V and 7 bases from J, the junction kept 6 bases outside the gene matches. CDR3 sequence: CASSGGQGAPGYTF. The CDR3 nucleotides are TGTGCCAGCAGCGGGGGACAGGGGGCGCCTGGCTACACCTTC.

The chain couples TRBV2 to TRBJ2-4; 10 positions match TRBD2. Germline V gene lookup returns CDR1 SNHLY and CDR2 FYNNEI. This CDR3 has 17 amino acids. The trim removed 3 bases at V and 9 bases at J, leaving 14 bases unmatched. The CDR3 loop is CASSDSGLAGVYGIQYF. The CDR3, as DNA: TGTGCCAGCAGTGATTCAGGGCTAGCGGGAGTTTACGGCATTCAGTACTTC.

The chain's CDR3 is CASRGGGRNYGYTF. Here the CDR3 DNA reads TGTGCCAGTAGGGGAGGGGGGCGGAACTATGGCTACACCTTC. The rearrangement links TRBV19 to TRBJ1-2, with a possible D match to TRBD1 (6 bases). Germline V gene lookup returns CDR1 LNHDA and CDR2 SQIVND (reference sequence). Trimming stripped 6 bases from V and 2 bases from J, with 13 bases between. The length of the CDR3 is 14 residues.

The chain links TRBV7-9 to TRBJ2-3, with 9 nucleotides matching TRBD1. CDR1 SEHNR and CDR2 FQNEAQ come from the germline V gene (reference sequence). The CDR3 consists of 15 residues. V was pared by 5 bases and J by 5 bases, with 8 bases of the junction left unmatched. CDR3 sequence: CASSITGGGGDTQYF. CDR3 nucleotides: TGTGCCAGCAGCATAACAGGGGGCGGCGGAGATACGCAGTATTTT.

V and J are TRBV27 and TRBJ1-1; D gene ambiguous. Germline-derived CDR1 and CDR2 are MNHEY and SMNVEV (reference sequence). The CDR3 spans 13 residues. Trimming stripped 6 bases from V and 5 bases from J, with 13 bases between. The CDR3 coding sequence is TGTGCCAGCAGATCCACAGTATGGACTGAAGCTTTCTTT. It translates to CASRSTVWTEAFF.

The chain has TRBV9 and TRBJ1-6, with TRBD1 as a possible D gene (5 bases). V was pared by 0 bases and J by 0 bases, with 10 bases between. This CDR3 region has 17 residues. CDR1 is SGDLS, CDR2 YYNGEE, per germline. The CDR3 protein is CASSVGAGPSYNSPLHF. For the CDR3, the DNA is TGTGCCAGCAGCGTAGGGGCAGGGCCCTCCTATAATTCACCCCTCCACTTT.

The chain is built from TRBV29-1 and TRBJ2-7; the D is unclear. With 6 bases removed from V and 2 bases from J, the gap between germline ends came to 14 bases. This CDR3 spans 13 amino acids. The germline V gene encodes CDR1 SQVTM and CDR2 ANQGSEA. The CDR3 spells CSVCSSFAYEQYF. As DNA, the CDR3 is TGCAGCGTGTGTAGTTCCTTTGCCTACGAGCAGTACTTC.

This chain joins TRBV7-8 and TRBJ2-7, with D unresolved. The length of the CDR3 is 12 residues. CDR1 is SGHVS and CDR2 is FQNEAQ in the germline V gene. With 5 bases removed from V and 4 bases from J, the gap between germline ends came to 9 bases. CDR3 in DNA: TGTGCCAGCAGCCTGCGGAGATACGAGCAGTACTTC. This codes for CASSLRRYEQYF.

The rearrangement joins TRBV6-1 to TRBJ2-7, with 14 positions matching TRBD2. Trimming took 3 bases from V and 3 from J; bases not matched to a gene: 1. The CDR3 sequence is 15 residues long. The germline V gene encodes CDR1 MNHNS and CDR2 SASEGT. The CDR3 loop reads CASSEGTSGSYEQYF. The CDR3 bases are TGTGCCAGCAGTGAGGGGACTAGCGGGAGCTACGAGCAGTACTTC.

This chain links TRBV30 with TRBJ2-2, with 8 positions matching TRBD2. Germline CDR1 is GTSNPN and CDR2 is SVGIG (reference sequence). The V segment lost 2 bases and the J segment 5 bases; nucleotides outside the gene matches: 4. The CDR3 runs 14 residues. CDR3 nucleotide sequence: TGTGCCTGGAGTCAGGGACTAGGTACCGGGGAGCTGTTTTTT. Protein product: CAWSQGLGTGELFF. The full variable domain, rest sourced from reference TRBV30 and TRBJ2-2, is SQTIHQWPATLVQPVGSPLSLECTVEGTSNPNLYWYRQAAGRGLQLLFYSVGIGQISSEVPQNLSASRPQDRQFILSSKKLLLSDSGFYLCAWSQGLGTGELFFGEGSRLTVL.

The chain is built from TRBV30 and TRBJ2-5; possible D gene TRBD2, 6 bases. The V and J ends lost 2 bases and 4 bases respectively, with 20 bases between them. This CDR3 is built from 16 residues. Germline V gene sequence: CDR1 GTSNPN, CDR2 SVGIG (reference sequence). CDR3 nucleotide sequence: TGTGCCTGGAGTCCTCCCGTGGGAGGAGTTATAGAGACCCAGTACTTC. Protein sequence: CAWSPPVGGVIETQYF.

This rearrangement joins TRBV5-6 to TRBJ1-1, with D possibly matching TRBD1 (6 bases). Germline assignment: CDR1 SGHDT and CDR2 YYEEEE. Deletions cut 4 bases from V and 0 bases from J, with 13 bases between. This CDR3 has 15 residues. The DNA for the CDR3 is TGTGCCAGCAGCCGGGACATTGTTATGAACACTGAAGCTTTCTTT. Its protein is CASSRDIVMNTEAFF. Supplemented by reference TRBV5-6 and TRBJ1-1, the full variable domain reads DAGVTQSPTHLIKTRGQQVTLRCSPKSGHDTVSWYQQALGQGPQFIFQYYEEEERQRGNFPDRFSGHQFPNYSSELNVNALLLGDSALYLCASSRDIVMNTEAFFGQGTRLTVV.

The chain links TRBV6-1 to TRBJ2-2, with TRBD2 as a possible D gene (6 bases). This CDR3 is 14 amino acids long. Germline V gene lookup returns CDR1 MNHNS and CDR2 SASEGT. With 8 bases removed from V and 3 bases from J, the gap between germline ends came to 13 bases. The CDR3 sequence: CASGGEGDTGELFF. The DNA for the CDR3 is TGTGCCAGCGGAGGGGAAGGAGACACCGGGGAGCTGTTTTTT.

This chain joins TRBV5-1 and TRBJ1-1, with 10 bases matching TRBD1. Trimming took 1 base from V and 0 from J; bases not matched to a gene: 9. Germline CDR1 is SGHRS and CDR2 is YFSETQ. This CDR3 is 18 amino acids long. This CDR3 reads CASSLRDRGGLLNTEAFF. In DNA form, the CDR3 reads TGCGCCAGCAGCTTGAGGGACAGGGGAGGTCTTTTGAACACTGAAGCTTTCTTT.

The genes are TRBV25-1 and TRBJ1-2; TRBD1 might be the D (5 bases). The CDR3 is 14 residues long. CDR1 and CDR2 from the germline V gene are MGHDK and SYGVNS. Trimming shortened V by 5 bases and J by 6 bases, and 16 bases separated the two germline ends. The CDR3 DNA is TGTGCCAGCAGTTTCGGGGGACGTGCCGATGGCTACACCTTC. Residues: CASSFGGRADGYTF.